The clone carrying this T cell receptor (beta chain) appeared a few times. The antigen is not known. This sample is drawn from a study of CD8 T cells in ankylosing spondylitis. Points from the study as a whole: In ankylosing spondylitis patients, matched synovial fluid reportedly showed significant enrichment of disease-linked clones. Eight or nine highly homologous variants made up a TCR beta motif that seemed to typify ankylosing spondylitis blood. A subset of motif variants has previously been described in the synovial fluid and blood of reactive arthritis.

This CDR3 is 12 amino acids long. Per the germline V gene, CDR1 is WSHSY and CDR2 is SAAADI. Trimming left V 2 bases short and J 7 bases short, with 8 bases between. Construction of TCR beta libraries was performed using quantitative 5'-RACE with molecular barcodes. TCRdb called the 5' RACE reads again in MiXCR, with one record for every CDR3 protein. The sample gives 380,000 or so distinct CDR3 sequences, about 20% of which show up once; about 12% is in the top ten. Sequenced input: blood, either unsorted or a sorted T cell fraction (not recorded which). The TCR sequence derives from a male donor with ankylosing spondylitis or in good health (not recorded which). V usage is TRBV10-2 and J usage is TRBJ1-1, with D unclear. The DNA for the CDR3 is TGCGCCAGCAGTGAGGGGTCGAGTGAAGCTTTCTTT. Translation gives CASSEGSSEAFF.